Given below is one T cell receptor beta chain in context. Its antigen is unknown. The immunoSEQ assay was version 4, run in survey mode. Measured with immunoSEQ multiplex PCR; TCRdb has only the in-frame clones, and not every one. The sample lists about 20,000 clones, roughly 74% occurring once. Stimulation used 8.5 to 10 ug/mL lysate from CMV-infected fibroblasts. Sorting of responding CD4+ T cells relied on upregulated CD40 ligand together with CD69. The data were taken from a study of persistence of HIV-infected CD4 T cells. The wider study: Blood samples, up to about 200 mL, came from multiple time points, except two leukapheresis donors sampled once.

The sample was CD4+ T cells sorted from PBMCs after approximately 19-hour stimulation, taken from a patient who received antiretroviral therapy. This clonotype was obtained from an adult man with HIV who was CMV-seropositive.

CDR3 DNA: TGTGCCAGCAGCTCCACCTCTGAGCAGTTCTTC. It encodes CASSSTSEQFF. V gene TRBV11-3 combines with J gene TRBJ2-1; D remains ambiguous. V dropped 4 bases and J dropped 9 bases, with 7 bases sitting between them. The CDR3 extends over 11 amino acids. The germline V gene encodes CDR1 SGHNT and CDR2 YENEEA.